Shown below are 10 T cell receptor beta chains from a single sample sequenced in a study of radiation and T cells in renal cell carcinoma. TCRdb keeps only in-frame clones here, not all; method: immunoSEQ multiplex PCR. The sample has about 43,000 clones, roughly four fifths seen once; the top ten hold around 26%. Time point in this sample: blood 4 weeks post-SBRT, at nephrectomy. The treatment denotes: 15 Gy SBRT to primary tumor, nephrectomy 4 weeks later. The sequencing here drew on blood, taken from a patient whose treatment included radiotherapy and nephrectomy. The receptors were gathered from a woman in her sixties or seventies with renal cell carcinoma.

This chain uses TRBV6-5 with TRBJ2-1; D not certain. The CDR3 is 14 residues long. Germline CDR1 and CDR2: MNHEY and SVGAGI. Trimming pared 2 bases from V and 6 bases from J, leaving 11 bases between. The CDR3 protein is CASSYGVPVNEQFF. The DNA of the CDR3 is TGTGCCAGCAGTTACGGAGTGCCCGTCAATGAGCAGTTCTTC.

V is TRBV19 and J is TRBJ2-4; D might be TRBD2 (6 bases). The germline V and J ends were trimmed by 4 bases and 0 bases, with 10 bases remaining between them. Germline CDR1 reads LNHDA; CDR2 reads SQIVND (reference sequence). This CDR3 has 15 residues. DNA for the CDR3: TGTGCCAGTAGTACCTCGGGGGAAGCCAAAAACATTCAGTACTTC. Translation gives CASSTSGEAKNIQYF.

V gene TRBV5-1 combines with J gene TRBJ2-2; D ambiguous. This CDR3 is built from 15 residues. Deletions cut 3 bases from V and 1 base from J, with 10 bases between. Germline CDR1 SGHRS, CDR2 YFSETQ. CDR3 sequence reads: CASSSPTRNTGELFF. The CDR3 DNA sequence: TGCGCCAGCAGCTCCCCTACTCGGAACACCGGGGAGCTGTTTTTT.

This clone has a handful of counts. The V and J genes are TRBV7-8 and TRBJ2-3; 9 bases fit TRBD2. J was trimmed by 2 bases and V by 5 bases; bases with no gene match: 5. Germline CDR1 is SGHVS and CDR2 is FQNEAQ. This CDR3 has 15 residues. CDR3 bases: TGTGCCAGCAGCCTAAGACTAGCGGCCACAGATACGCAGTATTTT. It translates to CASSLRLAATDTQYF.

This clone appeared a single time. The CDR3 here is CASSQDWGYEQYF. CDR3 DNA: TGCGCCAGCAGCCAAGATTGGGGCTACGAGCAGTACTTC. V is TRBV4-3 and J is TRBJ2-7; D uncertain. Trimming pared 0 bases from V and 3 bases from J, leaving 6 bases between. There are 13 residues in the CDR3. Germline lookup yields CDR1 LGHNA and CDR2 YSLEER.

The chain recombines TRBV7-8 with TRBJ1-5, with 7 bases aligning to TRBD1. This CDR3 is 17 amino acids long. V lost 7 bases and J lost 0; bases outside the gene matches: 12. Germline V CDR1 and CDR2: SGHVS, FQNEAQ. Written as DNA, the CDR3 is TGTGCCAGCACCAAATTTCACAGGGGAACTAGCAATCAGCCCCAGCATTTT. It yields the protein CASTKFHRGTSNQPQHF.

The V and J genes are TRBV7-8 and TRBJ2-7; D might be TRBD1 (7 bases). From germline, CDR1 is SGHVS and CDR2 FQNEAQ. The CDR3 totals 16 residues. The V and J ends lost 7 bases and 2 bases respectively, with 21 bases between them. CDR3 DNA sequence: TGTGCCAGCACCAAATTCAGGGGGGAGAGGACCTACGAGCAGTACTTC. Translation: CASTKFRGERTYEQYF.

The V gene is TRBV19, the J gene TRBJ2-5; unclear D gene. V shed 3 bases and J shed 4 bases, with 15 bases lying between them. The CDR3 loop spans 15 amino acids. The germline CDR1 and CDR2 sequences are LNHDA and SQIVND (reference sequence). CDR3 loop: CASSISGPNVETQYF. The CDR3 coding sequence is TGTGCCAGTAGTATCTCTGGACCGAACGTAGAGACCCAGTACTTC. Variable domain in full (rest from reference TRBV19 and TRBJ2-5): DGGITQSPKYLFRKEGQNVTLSCEQNLNHDAMYWYRQDPGQGLRLIYYSQIVNDFQKGDIAEGYSVSREKKESFPLTVTSAQKNPTAFYLCASSISGPNVETQYFGPGTRLLVL.

J is TRBJ2-5 and V is TRBV5-1; D not resolved. Looked up from germline, CDR1 is SGHRS and CDR2 is YFSETQ. The CDR3 runs to 11 residues. V was trimmed by 2 bases and J by 5 bases, leaving 4 bases between them. This CDR3 is CASSFHETQYF. The CDR3 coding sequence is TGCGCCAGCAGCTTCCATGAGACCCAGTACTTC. The variable domain in full, completed from reference TRBV5-1 and TRBJ2-5, reads KAGVTQTPRYLIKTRGQQVTLSCSPISGHRSVSWYQQTPGQGLQFLFEYFSETQRNKGNFPGRFSGRQFSNSRSEMNVSTLELGDSALYLCASSFHETQYFGPGTRLLVL.

V usage is TRBV19 and J usage is TRBJ1-1; TRBD1 might be the D (5 bases). The CDR3 sequence is 16 residues long. CDR1 LNHDA and CDR2 SQIVND come from the germline V gene (reference sequence). V lost 7 bases, J lost 6 bases, and 24 bases lay in between. The CDR3 nucleotides are TGTGCCAGTACCTCCTCGTATCAGGTATGGGGGTCTGAAGCTTTCTTT. This translates into CASTSSYQVWGSEAFF.